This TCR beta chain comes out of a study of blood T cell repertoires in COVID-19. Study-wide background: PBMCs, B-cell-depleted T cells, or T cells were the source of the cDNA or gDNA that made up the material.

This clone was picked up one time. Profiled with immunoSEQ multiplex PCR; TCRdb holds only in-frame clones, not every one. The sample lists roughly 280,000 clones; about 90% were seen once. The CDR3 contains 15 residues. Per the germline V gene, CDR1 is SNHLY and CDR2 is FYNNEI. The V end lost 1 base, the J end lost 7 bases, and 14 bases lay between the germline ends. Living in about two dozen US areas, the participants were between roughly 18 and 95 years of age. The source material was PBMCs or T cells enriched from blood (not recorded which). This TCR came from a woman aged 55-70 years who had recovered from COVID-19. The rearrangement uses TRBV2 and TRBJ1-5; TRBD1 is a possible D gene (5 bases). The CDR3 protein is CASSEDPAGWQPQHF. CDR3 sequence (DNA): TGTGCCAGCAGTGAAGATCCGGCAGGGTGGCAGCCCCAGCATTTT.